The 23 T cell receptor beta chains below were found in one sample sequenced in a study of shared T cell receptors in the human thymus. TCRdb's copy holds only in-frame clones and misses some; the assay was immunoSEQ multiplex PCR. The table shows 450,000 to 650,000 clones, with 75% to 85% occurring only once. The sample was also reused in another study, on human thymus T cells.

The sample taken for sequencing was thymocytes. The receptors originated from a boy younger than two with a congenital heart defect.

This chain joins TRBV27 and TRBJ2-7; the match to TRBD1 covers 9 bases. V shed 7 bases, J shed 4 bases, and the junction held 8 bases outside the gene matches. This CDR3 has 14 amino acids. Per the germline V gene, CDR1 is MNHEY and CDR2 is SMNVEV (reference sequence). The chain's CDR3 is CASTRTGDSYEQYF. The CDR3 region has the DNA TGTGCCAGCACCCGGACAGGGGACTCGTACGAGCAGTACTTC.

The chain carries TRBV27 and TRBJ2-7, with 9 bases lining up with TRBD1. CDR1 MNHEY and CDR2 SMNVEV come from the germline V gene (reference sequence). J was trimmed by 0 bases and V by 0 bases; bases with no gene match: 9. The CDR3 contains 18 residues. DNA for the CDR3: TGTGCCAGCAGTTTATCGCCTCCCGGGGGACAGGGCTCCTACGAGCAGTACTTC. This codes for CASSLSPPGGQGSYEQYF.

Points on this clone: This sample also contains other DNA sequences that code for the same CDR3. The rearrangement joins TRBV2 to TRBJ2-7, with 14 bases identical to TRBD2. Germline CDR1 reads SNHLY; CDR2 reads FYNNEI. The length of the CDR3 is 16 residues. V was clipped by 4 bases and J by 4 bases; unmatched bases: 6. CDR3 coding DNA: TGTGCCAGCAGTGCCGGGACTAGCGGGAGTGTTTACGAGCAGTACTTC. This encodes CASSAGTSGSVYEQYF.

This chain joins TRBV19 and TRBJ2-1, with a tentative D call TRBD2 (6 bases). CDR3 length: 15 residues. Germline V CDR1 and CDR2: LNHDA, SQIVND (reference sequence). Trimming stripped 2 bases from V and 2 bases from J, with 10 bases between. The CDR3 DNA follows: TGTGCCAGTAGTATAAAAGCGGGTCCCTACAATGAGCAGTTCTTC. It translates to CASSIKAGPYNEQFF.

The sample holds a few counts of this clone. This chain joins TRBV30 and TRBJ2-1; 8 bases line up with TRBD2. The junction had 3 bases not matched to a gene; V was cut back by 3 bases and J by 5 bases. This CDR3 comprises 13 residues. Germline V gives CDR1 GTSNPN, CDR2 SVGIG (reference sequence). The CDR3 DNA is TGTGCCTGGAGGCTAGCGGGCGACAATGAGCAGTTCTTC. Translated: CAWRLAGDNEQFF. The variable domain in full, completed from reference TRBV30 and TRBJ2-1, reads SQTIHQWPATLVQPVGSPLSLECTVEGTSNPNLYWYRQAAGRGLQLLFYSVGIGQISSEVPQNLSASRPQDRQFILSSKKLLLSDSGFYLCAWRLAGDNEQFFGPGTRLTVL.

V is TRBV15 and J is TRBJ1-2; 8 nucleotides match TRBD1. Unmatched junction bases numbered 11, after V lost 0 bases and J lost 2 bases. Germline CDR1 reads LNHNV; CDR2 reads YYDKDF (reference sequence). CDR3 length: 18 residues. The CDR3 here is CATSRDPGRGQGNYGYTF. CDR3 coding DNA: TGTGCCACCAGCAGAGATCCGGGCAGGGGGCAAGGAAACTATGGCTACACCTTC.

This sequence joins TRBV10-3 and TRBJ2-2; D is perhaps TRBD2 (7 bases). The CDR3 totals 17 residues. The germline V and J ends were trimmed by 6 bases and 3 bases, with 20 bases remaining between them. Germline assignment: CDR1 ENHRY and CDR2 SYGVKD. DNA for the CDR3: TGTGCCATCAGCTTACTCTCCAGGGGAGGGGACACCGGGGAGCTGTTTTTT. It yields the protein CAISLLSRGGDTGELFF.

V gene TRBV6-1 combines with J gene TRBJ1-5, with 10 bases lining up with TRBD1. The CDR3 covers 18 residues. V shed 2 bases, J shed 0 bases, and the junction held 7 bases outside the gene matches. From germline, CDR1 is MNHNS and CDR2 SASEGT. The CDR3 is CASSEYWDRGNSNQPQHF. DNA for the CDR3: TGTGCCAGCAGTGAATATTGGGACAGGGGAAATAGCAATCAGCCCCAGCATTTT.

This clone has only a few counts. The chain couples TRBV10-3 to TRBJ1-1; 8 positions agree with TRBD1. The junction had 14 bases not matched to a gene; V was cut back by 11 bases and J by 3 bases. This CDR3 spans 15 amino acids. In germline, CDR1 is ENHRY, CDR2 SYGVKD. The CDR3 DNA reads as TGTGCCGCGGCGGCAGAACAGGGGGAGGACACTGAAGCTTTCTTT. Translated: CAAAAEQGEDTEAFF.

The chain has TRBV5-1 and TRBJ2-3; D gene uncertain. V lost 0 bases to trimming and J lost 4 bases, with 9 bases between them. Germline assignment: CDR1 SGHRS and CDR2 YFSETQ. This CDR3 has 14 residues. The CDR3 nucleotides are TGCGCCAGCAGCTTGGTGGAGAAGGCAGATACGCAGTATTTT. Translating gives CASSLVEKADTQYF.

This clone was seen only a few times. As DNA, the CDR3 is TGTGCCAGCAGTCCCCGGCGGGAGATCTACTACGAGCAGTACTTC. It is translated as CASSPRREIYYEQYF. This chain uses TRBV28 with TRBJ2-7; TRBD2 matches 7 bases. This CDR3 contains 15 residues. CDR1 and CDR2 (germline): MDHEN, SYDVKM. J was trimmed by 3 bases and V by 5 bases; bases with no gene match: 10.

The chain couples TRBV4-1 to TRBJ1-1; 7 bases map to TRBD1. Per germline, CDR1 MGHRA and CDR2 YSYEKL. Trimming took 3 bases from V and 1 from J; bases not matched to a gene: 8. This CDR3 is built from 16 residues. This chain's CDR3 is CASSQDTGTENTEAFF. In nucleotides, the CDR3 is TGCGCCAGCAGCCAGGACACCGGGACAGAGAACACTGAAGCTTTCTTT.

This chain uses TRBV14 with TRBJ2-1; D remains unclear. The CDR3 contains 15 residues. Germline assignment: CDR1 SGHDN and CDR2 FVKESK. V lost 1 base and J lost 8, with 15 bases in between. This chain's CDR3 is CASSQGSEPRHEQFF. The CDR3 DNA sequence: TGTGCCAGCAGCCAAGGTTCGGAGCCTCGACATGAGCAGTTCTTC.

The chain links TRBV7-6 to TRBJ1-4; D gene uncertain. Trimming took off 5 bases at V and 0 bases at J, with 10 bases between the two ends. This CDR3 spans 15 amino acids. Germline V lookup: CDR1 SGHVS, CDR2 FNYEAQ. The CDR3 reads CASSPLATTNEKLFF. The CDR3 nucleotides read TGTGCCAGCAGCCCGTTAGCTACAACTAATGAAAAACTGTTTTTT.

This clone showed up just once. This rearrangement joins TRBV2 to TRBJ2-7; unclear D gene. Germline-derived CDR1 and CDR2 are SNHLY and FYNNEI. The CDR3 has 12 residues. Trimming stripped 2 bases from V and 7 bases from J, with 9 bases between. The CDR3 DNA follows: TGTGCCAGCAGTGAAAGTGAGGCGGAGCAGTACTTC. It yields the protein CASSESEAEQYF.

The V gene is TRBV27, the J gene TRBJ2-7, with 9 bases matching TRBD1. This CDR3 spans 17 amino acids. Germline V gives CDR1 MNHEY, CDR2 SMNVEV (reference sequence). Trimming removed 5 bases from V and 5 bases from J; junction bases left unmatched: 16. The CDR3 sequence: CASSPGDRDREVDEQYF. CDR3 bases: TGTGCCAGCAGTCCAGGCGACCGGGACAGGGAAGTGGACGAGCAGTACTTC.

The chain employs TRBV4-3 and TRBJ2-7, with D possibly matching TRBD2 (5 bases). The CDR3 is made up of 16 amino acids. CDR1 is LGHNA and CDR2 is YSLEER in the germline V gene. Trimming took 0 bases from V and 2 from J, leaving 14 bases between them. The DNA for the CDR3 is TGCGCCAGCAGCCAAGATCGTCTAGCTTGGACCTACGAGCAGTACTTC. Translation gives CASSQDRLAWTYEQYF.

The chain is built from TRBV10-1 and TRBJ2-5, with TRBD2 as a possible D gene (5 bases). Trimming removed 0 bases at V and 6 bases at J, with 11 bases between. Germline CDR1 reads WNHNN; CDR2 reads SYGVQD (reference sequence). The length of the CDR3 is 14 residues. The CDR3 coding sequence is TGCGCCAGCAGTGAGTCGAGGGCGAAGCAGACCCAGTACTTC. This sequence encodes CASSESRAKQTQYF.

This clone was detected a few times. This chain connects TRBV5-4 to TRBJ1-1; 9 positions match TRBD1. J lost 3 bases, V lost 7 bases, and 10 bases had no gene match. This CDR3 spans 15 amino acids. In germline, CDR1 is SGHNT, CDR2 YYREEE (reference sequence). CDR3 amino acids: CASGKSGQGYTEAFF. DNA for the CDR3: TGTGCCAGCGGAAAATCTGGACAGGGGTACACTGAAGCTTTCTTT.

CDR3 bases: TGTGCCAGCAGCCAAGAAGTGGGGGCGGACACTGAAGCTTTCTTT. Amino acid sequence: CASSQEVGADTEAFF. The chain recombines TRBV14 with TRBJ1-1; the D gene is possibly TRBD1 (6 bases). V was trimmed by 0 bases and J by 3 bases, leaving 11 bases between them. Germline V gene data show CDR1 as SGHDN and CDR2 as FVKESK. The length of the CDR3 is 15 residues.

The chain has TRBV27 and TRBJ2-7; D perhaps matches TRBD1 (5 bases). The germline CDR1 and CDR2 sequences are MNHEY and SMNVEV (reference sequence). Trimming removed 6 bases from V and 0 bases from J, with 12 bases in between. CDR3 length: 14 amino acids. The CDR3 DNA reads as TGTGCCAGCAGGGTGGGGCAGAGCTCCTACGAGCAGTACTTC. Amino acid sequence: CASRVGQSSYEQYF.

J is TRBJ2-3 and V is TRBV6-1; no definite D call. The V end lost 2 bases, the J end lost 1 base, and 16 bases lay between the germline ends. From germline, CDR1 is MNHNS and CDR2 SASEGT. The CDR3 has 17 residues. CDR3 in DNA: TGTGCCAGCAGTGAAAAAATGGCAGGCTACGGCACAGATACGCAGTATTTT. Encoded protein: CASSEKMAGYGTDTQYF.

This chain links TRBV28 with TRBJ2-7; 12 bases agree with TRBD2. Germline V gene data show CDR1 as MDHEN and CDR2 as SYDVKM. The CDR3 covers 15 residues. Trimming cost V 9 bases and J 3 bases; bases outside gene matches: 9. The CDR3 sequence is CASSSSGRALYEQYF. The CDR3 DNA is TGTGCCAGTTCGTCTAGCGGGAGGGCCCTCTACGAGCAGTACTTC.